One and the same sample provided the 24 T cell receptor beta chains below, sequenced in a study of human T cells and chemical hapten exposure. TCRdb re-analysed the RACE reads in MiXCR, keeping a single row per CDR3 protein. This table has 350,000 to 400,000 distinct CDR3 sequences, 5.1% appearing once. Time point described: pre-sensitization, week 0. Treatment indicated: therapeutic diphenylcyclopropenone sensitization with weekly scalp DPC. Sample: whole blood, taken in connection with sensitization to the hapten diphenylcyclopropenone (DPC). Receptors originate from a woman in her forties or fifties with alopecia areata. Some clones in this sample may be carry-over from other donors' samples.

This clonotype was counted many times. The genes are TRBV28 and TRBJ2-4; the D gene is possibly TRBD1 (6 bases). The CDR3 covers 12 residues. CDR1 is MDHEN and CDR2 is SYDVKM in the germline V gene. V was pared by 8 bases and J by 5 bases, with 10 bases between. The CDR3 DNA reads as TGTGCCAGCGAGGGGGTTGAAAACATTCAGTACTTC. This translates into CASEGVENIQYF.

V usage is TRBV11-2 and J usage is TRBJ2-7; 7 bases are a match to TRBD2. This CDR3 region has 14 residues. Looked up from germline, CDR1 is SGHAT and CDR2 is FQNNGV. V shed 3 bases, J shed 2 bases, and the junction held 4 bases outside the gene matches. The DNA for the CDR3 is TGTGCCAGCAGCTTCCGGGACTACCCCTACGAGCAGTACTTC. Amino acids: CASSFRDYPYEQYF.

The chain couples TRBV20-1 to TRBJ1-1; 9 bases align to TRBD1. The CDR3 runs to 15 residues. V dropped 5 bases and J dropped 3; count of bases not matched to a gene: 10. From germline, CDR1 is DFQATT and CDR2 SNEGSKA (reference sequence). CDR3 bases: TGCAGTGCTCTTCCCGGGACAGGGAGGGACACTGAAGCTTTCTTT. Its protein product is CSALPGTGRDTEAFF.

J is TRBJ1-1 and V is TRBV20-1, with TRBD1 matching over 7 bases. CDR3 length: 13 amino acids. V lost 5 bases to trimming and J lost 6 bases; unmatched junction nucleotides: 9. CDR1 and CDR2 from the germline V gene are DFQATT and SNEGSKA (reference sequence). The CDR3 protein is CSAPRQGPSEAFF. DNA of the CDR3: TGCAGTGCTCCTCGACAGGGTCCCTCTGAAGCTTTCTTT.

The chain has TRBV2 and TRBJ2-2, with TRBD2 matching over 9 bases. Per germline, CDR1 SNHLY and CDR2 FYNNEI. V dropped 6 bases and J dropped 6; count of bases not matched to a gene: 8. There are 15 residues in the CDR3. The CDR3 bases are TGTGCCAGCAGAGCCGCGGGGGGGCTCGCCGGGGAGCTGTTTTTT. Translated: CASRAAGGLAGELFF.

This clonotype was found many times. V usage is TRBV29-1 and J usage is TRBJ1-1, with a tentative D call TRBD1 (5 bases). V was clipped by 8 bases and J by 4 bases, with 11 bases between them. The CDR3 runs to 11 residues. The germline gives CDR1 SQVTM, CDR2 ANQGSEA. CDR3 in DNA: TGCAGCACCAAAAGGGGCACTGAAGCTTTCTTT. This sequence encodes CSTKRGTEAFF.

This chain links TRBV6-2 or TRBV6-3 with TRBJ2-1, with D hard to call. CDR1 and CDR2 from the germline V gene are MNHEY and SVGEGT. CDR3 size: 14 residues. The germline V and J ends were trimmed by 2 bases and 7 bases, with 12 bases remaining between them. CDR3 amino acids: CASSYRAARNEQFF. CDR3 DNA sequence: TGTGCCAGCAGTTACAGGGCCGCCCGTAATGAGCAGTTCTTC.

The V call is TRBV6-5, the J call TRBJ2-1; 12 nucleotides align to TRBD2. Germline CDR1 is MNHEY and CDR2 is SVGAGI. The V gene end was trimmed by 6 bases and the J gene end by 7 bases; junction bases not matched to a gene: 7. CDR3 length: 15 residues. CDR3 coding DNA: TGTGCCAGCAGGGACCTAGCGGGGGGGCAGAATGAGCAGTTCTTC. Amino acids: CASRDLAGGQNEQFF.

The CDR3 region has the DNA TGTGCCAGCAGCTCAACCGGCAGACCGTCCGGGGAGCTGTTTTTT. Its translation: CASSSTGRPSGELFF. V usage is TRBV7-9 and J usage is TRBJ2-2; D not resolved. The CDR3 loop spans 15 amino acids. V was trimmed by 4 bases and J by 6 bases, leaving 15 bases between them. The V gene's germline CDR1 is SEHNR and CDR2 FQNEAQ (reference sequence).

V is TRBV7-2 and J is TRBJ1-3; TRBD1 matches 7 bases. J lost 1 base, V lost 5 bases, and 11 bases had no gene match. The CDR3 consists of 17 residues. From germline, CDR1 is SGHTA and CDR2 FQGNSA. CDR3 in amino acids: CASSPDRALPSGNTIYF. The CDR3 nucleotides are TGTGCCAGCAGCCCTGACAGGGCCTTGCCTTCTGGAAACACCATATATTTT.

This clonotype occurred a few times. CDR3 nucleotides: TGTGCCAGCAGTTTTTTAGGGGAGGCCAATCAGCCCCAGCATTTT. Residues: CASSFLGEANQPQHF. The gene calls are TRBV27 and TRBJ1-5, with TRBD1 as a possible D gene (5 bases). The CDR3 contains 15 residues. Deletions cut 3 bases from V and 3 bases from J, with 12 bases between. The germline V gene has CDR1 MNHEY and CDR2 SMNVEV (reference sequence).

The table lists this clonotype with many counts. The chain combines TRBV6-2 or TRBV6-3 with TRBJ1-6; a weak D match, TRBD1 (5 bases). The CDR3 length is 14 residues. Deletions cut 8 bases from V and 7 bases from J, with 15 bases between. CDR1 and CDR2 (germline): MNHEY, SVGEGT. CDR3 nucleotides: TGTGCCAGCTCCGAGGGACCGTCGAATTCACCCCTCCACTTT. Translating gives CASSEGPSNSPLHF.

This clonotype showed up many times. V usage is TRBV18 and J usage is TRBJ2-3; TRBD2 agrees at 8 bases. The trim removed 2 bases at V and 2 bases at J, leaving 6 bases unmatched. The CDR3 spans 16 residues. The germline gives CDR1 KGHSH, CDR2 LQKENI. CDR3 in amino acids: CASSPSSGGPTDTQYF. CDR3 sequence (DNA): TGTGCCAGCTCACCAAGCAGCGGGGGACCCACAGATACGCAGTATTTT.

This clonotype was found many times. The CDR3 loop reads CASSLDGREKFF. The CDR3 DNA reads TGTGCCAGCAGCTTAGATGGGCGGGAGAAGTTCTTC. The V gene is TRBV13, the J gene TRBJ2-1, with TRBD2 identical over 7 bases. The CDR3 length is 12 residues. V trimming: 1 base; J trimming: 14 bases; junction bases outside the gene matches: 5. Germline values: CDR1 PRHDT, CDR2 FYEKMQ (reference sequence).

This clonotype was picked up a small number of times. The V call is TRBV11-2, the J call TRBJ2-2; D is uncertain. The germline V and J ends were trimmed by 5 bases and 3 bases, with 10 bases remaining between them. Looked up from germline, CDR1 is SGHAT and CDR2 is FQNNGV. The CDR3 is made up of 14 amino acids. The CDR3 protein is CASSLSPDTGELFF. In DNA, the CDR3 is TGTGCCAGCAGCCTCTCTCCCGACACCGGGGAGCTGTTTTTT.

This clonotype was found many times. The rearrangement joins TRBV7-9 to TRBJ2-7; 7 bases are shared with TRBD1. Germline values: CDR1 SEHNR, CDR2 FQNEAQ (reference sequence). Germline trimming cut 4 bases from V and 0 bases from J; bases unmatched to any gene: 9. CDR3 length equals 16 residues. In nucleotides, the CDR3 is TGTGCCAGCAGCTCGTTCTGGACAGGTAGCTCCTACGAGCAGTACTTC. Translation gives CASSSFWTGSSYEQYF.

The sample holds a few counts of this clonotype. The chain combines TRBV7-2 with TRBJ2-1; maybe TRBD2 (5 bases). The CDR3 consists of 13 residues. Between the trimmed V and J ends, which lost 0 bases and 7 bases, there was a span of 7 bases. CDR1 SGHTA and CDR2 FQGNSA come from the germline V gene. CDR3 loop: CASSLARVNEQFF. The DNA for the CDR3 is TGTGCCAGCAGCTTAGCGCGGGTGAATGAGCAGTTCTTC.

The table lists this clonotype with a few counts. V gene TRBV6-2 or TRBV6-3 combines with J gene TRBJ1-1; D unresolved. There are 12 residues in the CDR3. CDR1 and CDR2 from the germline V gene are MNHEY and SVGEGT. V was trimmed by 4 bases and J by 9 bases, leaving 12 bases between them. The CDR3 coding sequence is TGTGCCAGCAGTTTCACCGGATTACAAGCTTTCTTT. Encoded protein: CASSFTGLQAFF.

The gene calls are TRBV12-3 or TRBV12-4 and TRBJ1-5; D remains ambiguous. Trimming left V 1 base short and J 3 bases short, with 7 bases between. The CDR3 spans 14 residues. The CDR3 DNA sequence: TGTGCCAGCAGTTTAGGGGGAACCAATCAGCCCCAGCATTTT. Encoded protein: CASSLGGTNQPQHF.

A few counts support this clonotype. The rearrangement uses TRBV11-1 and TRBJ2-1, with 16 bases fitting TRBD2. Germline loops: CDR1 SGHAT, CDR2 FQDESV (reference sequence). CDR3 size: 19 residues. The ends lost 4 bases at V and 4 bases at J; junction bases unmatched: 10. The CDR3 coding sequence is TGTGCCAGCAGCTGGCCTCCGGGACTAGCGGGGGGGCGATACAATGAGCAGTTCTTC. This gives the protein CASSWPPGLAGGRYNEQFF.

In its sample, this clonotype was seen a few times. V usage is TRBV14 and J usage is TRBJ2-3, with TRBD1 matching over 7 bases. The CDR3 sequence is 14 residues long. Per the germline V gene, CDR1 is SGHDN and CDR2 is FVKESK. V gave up 5 bases and J gave up 2 bases; unmatched junction bases: 4. CDR3 coding DNA: TGTGCCAGCAGCTGGGACAGCTTCACAGATACGCAGTATTTT. It encodes CASSWDSFTDTQYF. Drawing the rest from reference TRBV14 and TRBJ2-3, the complete variable domain is EAGVTQFPSHSVIEKGQTVTLRCDPISGHDNLYWYRRVMGKEIKFLLHFVKESKQDESGMPNNRFLAERTGGTYSTLKVQPAELEDSGVYFCASSWDSFTDTQYFGPGTRLTVL.

This clonotype showed up many times. This sequence joins TRBV7-8 and TRBJ2-1; tentatively, D is TRBD2 (5 bases). The V end was cut by 5 bases, the J end by 12 bases, with 17 bases between. The germline V gene has CDR1 SGHVS and CDR2 FQNEAQ. This CDR3 region has 13 residues. CDR3 sequence reads: CASSPRGLDGQFF. For the CDR3, the DNA is TGTGCCAGCAGCCCCCGAGGGTTGGATGGGCAGTTCTTC.

This clonotype has at least ten counts. CDR3: CASSSVADTQYF. CDR3 coding DNA: TGTGCCAGCAGCTCGGTAGCAGATACGCAGTATTTT. V is TRBV28 and J is TRBJ2-3; D not resolved. V lost 6 bases and J 4 bases, leaving 8 bases between the germline ends. This CDR3 comprises 12 residues. From germline, CDR1 is MDHEN and CDR2 SYDVKM. Filled out from reference TRBV28 and TRBJ2-3, the complete variable domain reads DVKVTQSSRYLVKRTGEKVFLECVQDMDHENMFWYRQDPGLGLRLIYFSYDVKMKEKGDIPEGYSVSREKKERFSLILESASTNQTSMYLCASSSVADTQYFGPGTRLTVL.

The table lists this clonotype with a few counts. The CDR3 nucleotides are TGCGCCAGCACAGACAGGGGCCGCCTTTATAATTCACCCCTCCACTTT. As protein: CASTDRGRLYNSPLHF. V and J are TRBV10-2 and TRBJ1-6; TRBD1 agrees at 8 bases. CDR3 length equals 16 residues. V shed 7 bases and J 4 bases; nucleotides not matched to a gene: 9. Germline lookup yields CDR1 WSHSY and CDR2 SAAADI.